This TCR beta chain was recorded in a study of T cells in Graves' hyperthyroidism and ophthalmopathy. This clonotype has at least ten counts. TCR beta CDR3 regions were amplified from RNA transcripts. Primed by the HTBI set, a first-round RT-PCR was run on the TCR CDR3. TCRdb analysed the multiplex PCR reads with MiXCR anew, one entry per CDR3 protein. Here the sample spans about 360,000 distinct CDR3 sequences, roughly 13% being singletons. CDR3 length: 14 amino acids. V shed 6 bases and J shed 0 bases, with 9 bases lying between them. When hyperthyroidism was first diagnosed, the blood sample was taken, preceding any ophthalmopathy symptoms.

The source of this sequence is a man aged 25 to 40 with Graves' hyperthyroidism that later progressed to Graves' ophthalmopathy. Sample: blood. The chain combines TRBV12-3 or TRBV12-4 with TRBJ1-3; tentatively, D is TRBD1 (5 bases). DNA of the CDR3: TGTGCCAGCAGATCACAGGTCTCTGGAAACACCATATATTTT. Translation: CASRSQVSGNTIYF.